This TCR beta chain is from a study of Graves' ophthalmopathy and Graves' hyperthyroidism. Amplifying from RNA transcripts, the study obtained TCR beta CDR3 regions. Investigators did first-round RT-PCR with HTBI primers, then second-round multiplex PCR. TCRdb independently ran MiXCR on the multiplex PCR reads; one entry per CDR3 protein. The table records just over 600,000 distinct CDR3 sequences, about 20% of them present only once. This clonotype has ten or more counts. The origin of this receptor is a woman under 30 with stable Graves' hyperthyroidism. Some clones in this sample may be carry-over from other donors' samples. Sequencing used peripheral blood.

For the CDR3, the DNA is TGTGCCAGCAACTCCCCCGGACAGGGGAACCGCCTCTACGAGCAGTACTTC. It yields the protein CASNSPGQGNRLYEQYF. The rearrangement uses TRBV5-6 and TRBJ2-7, with 9 bases fitting TRBD1. The CDR3 contains 17 residues. Germline V gives CDR1 SGHDT, CDR2 YYEEEE. The ends lost 6 bases at V and 3 bases at J; junction bases unmatched: 16.